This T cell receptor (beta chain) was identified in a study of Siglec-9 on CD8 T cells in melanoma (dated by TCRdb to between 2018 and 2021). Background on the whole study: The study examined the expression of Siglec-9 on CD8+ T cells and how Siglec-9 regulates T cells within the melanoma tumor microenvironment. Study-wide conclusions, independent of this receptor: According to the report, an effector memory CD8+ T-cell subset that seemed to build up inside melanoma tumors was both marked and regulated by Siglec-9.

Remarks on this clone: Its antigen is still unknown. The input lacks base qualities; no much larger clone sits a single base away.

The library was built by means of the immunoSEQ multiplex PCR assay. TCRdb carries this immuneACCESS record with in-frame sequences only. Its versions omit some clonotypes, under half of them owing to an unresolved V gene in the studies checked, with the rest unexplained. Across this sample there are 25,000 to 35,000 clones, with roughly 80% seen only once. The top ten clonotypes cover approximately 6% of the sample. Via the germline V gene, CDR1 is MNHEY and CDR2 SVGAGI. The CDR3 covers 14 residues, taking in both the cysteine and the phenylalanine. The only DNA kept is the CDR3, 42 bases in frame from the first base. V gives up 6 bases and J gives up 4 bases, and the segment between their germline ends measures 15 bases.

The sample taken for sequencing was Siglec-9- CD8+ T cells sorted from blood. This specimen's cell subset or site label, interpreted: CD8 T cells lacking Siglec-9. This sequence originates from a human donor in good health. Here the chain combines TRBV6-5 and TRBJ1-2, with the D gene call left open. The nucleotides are TGTGCCAGCAGACACGATTCCGGGATCTATGGCTACACCTTC. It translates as CASRHDSGIYGYTF.